The rows below give T cell receptor beta chains drawn from one sample of a study of cytomegalovirus exposure and HLA in healthy donors. The protocol was immunoSEQ multiplex PCR, while the TCRdb copy is restricted to in-frame clones and leaves out a portion. This repertoire shows about 140,000 clones, roughly 74% found once; its top ten account for about 3.5%. Sequences were obtained from PBMCs. The source of these receptors is a man between 35 and 55 years old in good health and CMV-seronegative. The CDR3 runs from the conserved cysteine through the conserved F or W.

v_call | cdr3_aa
TRBV6-1 | CASSEAAGGSDTQYF
TRBV7-2 | CASSFGQDQPQHF
TRBV6-1 | CASSVVGQGGGTQYF
TRBV4-2 | CASSQDLTVNQPQHF
TRBV29-1 | CSVALGQGDGKLFF
TRBV25-1 | CAGRRQGYEQYF
TRBV6-5 | CASTGLGSPLHF
TRBV5-6 | CASSLNWGLGNTEAFF
TRBV11-2 | CASSQRTDTTNEKLFF
TRBV5-5 | CASSLGLRQGGSTEAFF
TRBV7-9 | CASSPHRDASNQPQHF
TRBV4-2 | CASSPLAVSYNEQFF
TRBV29-1 | CSVPWAGGIDTQYF
TRBV7-9 | CASSLHGGEVETQYF
TRBV7-2 | CASSLGGWDRVAYGYTF
TRBV6-4 | CASSGTGDGGYTF
TRBV11-1 | CASSLGQTTNEKLFF
TRBV4-3 | CASSQDSRGGTGELFF
TRBV5-6 | CASSLGAGESYNEQFF
TRBV19 | CASSKGDGQGITGELFF
TRBV6-6 | CASSYTALSGNTIYF
TRBV5-4 | CASSFGTSGGRNTGELFF
TRBV27 | CASSLSGQSYGYTF
TRBV7-3 | CASSLRPPTGEGYGYTF
TRBV19 | CASSMGLFLYEQYF
TRBV7-2 | CASSLGSGQPQHF
TRBV5-6 | CASSLVSSGLNTEAFF
TRBV20-1 | CSAPAVRQYF
TRBV18 | CASSVFRDRDSGANVLTF
TRBV30 | CAWDPGTTPDTQYF
TRBV2 | CASTRQGNTEAFF
TRBV7-8 | CASSPTENIQYF
TRBV27 | CASSLFAQPNTEAFF
TRBV4-2 | CASSQEASGGPTDTQYF
TRBV4-1 | CASQLPGQGAEKLFF
TRBV6-1 | CASRAAGTGYGYTF
TRBV4-1 | CASSSMGGNGANVLTF
TRBV6-1 | CASGGTGSLSEQYF
TRBV7-9 | CASSPGQIQETQYF
TRBV21-1 | CASSRTGTGGVKLFF
TRBV6-5 | CASSYRGWSYEQYF
TRBV5-1 | CASSPISTGLLHF
TRBV19 | CASSNYGGLADNEQFF
TRBV6-1 | CASSEGGAGKQPQHF
TRBV4-2 | CASSQDRGGTGAFF
TRBV5-4 | CASSLGGALNEKLFF
TRBV11-2 | CASSPIIGQGGTEAFF
TRBV27 | CASSHRDSNQPQHF